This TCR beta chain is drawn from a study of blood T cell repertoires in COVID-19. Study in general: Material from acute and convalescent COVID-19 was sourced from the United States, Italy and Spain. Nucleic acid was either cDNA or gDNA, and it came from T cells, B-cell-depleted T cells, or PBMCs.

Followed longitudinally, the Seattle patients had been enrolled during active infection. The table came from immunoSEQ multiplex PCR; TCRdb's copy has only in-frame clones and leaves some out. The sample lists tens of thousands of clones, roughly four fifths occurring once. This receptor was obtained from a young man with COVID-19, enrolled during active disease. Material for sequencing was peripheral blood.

The CDR3 DNA follows: TGTGCCAGCCCCAGGGGGCCTATAGATGAGCAGTTCTTC. This translates into CASPRGPIDEQFF. This chain joins TRBV6-5 and TRBJ2-1; 8 positions match TRBD1. The length of the CDR3 is 13 residues. CDR1 is MNHEY and CDR2 is SVGAGI in the germline V gene. Germline trimming cut 8 bases from V and 8 bases from J; bases unmatched to any gene: 8.